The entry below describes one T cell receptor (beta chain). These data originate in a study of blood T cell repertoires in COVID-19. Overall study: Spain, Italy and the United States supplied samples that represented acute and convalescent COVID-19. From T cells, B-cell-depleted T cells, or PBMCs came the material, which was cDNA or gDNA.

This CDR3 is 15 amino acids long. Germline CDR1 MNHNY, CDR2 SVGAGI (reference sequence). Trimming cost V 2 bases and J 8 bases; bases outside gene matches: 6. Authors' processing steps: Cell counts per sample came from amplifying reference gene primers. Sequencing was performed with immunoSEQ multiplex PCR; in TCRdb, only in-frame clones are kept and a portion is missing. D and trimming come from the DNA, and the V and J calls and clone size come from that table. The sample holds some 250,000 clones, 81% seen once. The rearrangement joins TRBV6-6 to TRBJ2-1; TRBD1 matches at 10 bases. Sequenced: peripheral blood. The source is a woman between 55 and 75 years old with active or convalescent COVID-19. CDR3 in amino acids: CASSYAGTGVDEQFF. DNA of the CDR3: TGTGCCAGCAGTTACGCCGGGACAGGGGTGGATGAGCAGTTCTTC.